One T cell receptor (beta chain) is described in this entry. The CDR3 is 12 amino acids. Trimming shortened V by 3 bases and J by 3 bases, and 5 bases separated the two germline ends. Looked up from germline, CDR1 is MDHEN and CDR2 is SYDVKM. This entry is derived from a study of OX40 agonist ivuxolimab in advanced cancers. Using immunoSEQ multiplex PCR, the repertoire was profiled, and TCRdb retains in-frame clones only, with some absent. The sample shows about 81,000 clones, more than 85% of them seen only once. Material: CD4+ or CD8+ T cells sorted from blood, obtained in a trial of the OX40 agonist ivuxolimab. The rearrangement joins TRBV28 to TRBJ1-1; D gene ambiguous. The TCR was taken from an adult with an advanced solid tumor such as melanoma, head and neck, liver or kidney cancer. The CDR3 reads CASSFGDTEAFF. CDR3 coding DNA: TGTGCCAGCAGTTTTGGGGACACTGAAGCTTTCTTT.